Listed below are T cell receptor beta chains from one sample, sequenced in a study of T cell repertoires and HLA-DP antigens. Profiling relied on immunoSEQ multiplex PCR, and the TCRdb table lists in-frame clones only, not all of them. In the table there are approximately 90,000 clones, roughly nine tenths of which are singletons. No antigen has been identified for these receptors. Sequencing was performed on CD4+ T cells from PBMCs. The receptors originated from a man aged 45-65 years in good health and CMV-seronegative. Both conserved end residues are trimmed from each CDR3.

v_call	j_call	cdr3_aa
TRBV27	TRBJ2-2	ASSQAGAGELF
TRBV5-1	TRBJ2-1	ASTSVTSGSGEQF
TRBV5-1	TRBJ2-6	ASSLTQVGGTAGANVLT
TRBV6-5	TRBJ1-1	ASRLEGQRNTEAF
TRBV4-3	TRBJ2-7	ASSQGRGTGTYEQY
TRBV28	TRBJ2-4	ASSLSGAPIQY
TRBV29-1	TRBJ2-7	SVSFLSSGSSYEQY
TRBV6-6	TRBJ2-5	ASSRSQETQY
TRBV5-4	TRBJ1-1	ASSLPRGVNTEAF
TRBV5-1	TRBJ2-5	ASSFGGGGAETQY
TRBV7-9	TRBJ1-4	ASSLGQGIEKLF
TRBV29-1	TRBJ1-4	SVETAGKLF
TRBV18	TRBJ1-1	ASSPGHKNTEAF
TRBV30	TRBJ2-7	AWMKAYGAYEQY
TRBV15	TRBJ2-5	ATSRGGDTLAQY
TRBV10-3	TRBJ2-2	AIKDYGTGELF
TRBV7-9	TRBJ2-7	ASSPGSHSLSYEQY
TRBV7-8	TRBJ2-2	ASSLRRVTGELF
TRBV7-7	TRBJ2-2	ASSLTGNTGELF
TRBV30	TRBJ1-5	AWSSQGGNQPQH
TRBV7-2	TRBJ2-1	ASSQLAGRYNEQF
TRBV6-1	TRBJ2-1	ASKFGGRSEQF
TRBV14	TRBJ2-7	ASSQDLSGEEY
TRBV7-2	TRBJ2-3	ASSLSGTQY
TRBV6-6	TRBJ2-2	ASSLQGRSTGELF
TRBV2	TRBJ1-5	ASGPLGGFNQPQH